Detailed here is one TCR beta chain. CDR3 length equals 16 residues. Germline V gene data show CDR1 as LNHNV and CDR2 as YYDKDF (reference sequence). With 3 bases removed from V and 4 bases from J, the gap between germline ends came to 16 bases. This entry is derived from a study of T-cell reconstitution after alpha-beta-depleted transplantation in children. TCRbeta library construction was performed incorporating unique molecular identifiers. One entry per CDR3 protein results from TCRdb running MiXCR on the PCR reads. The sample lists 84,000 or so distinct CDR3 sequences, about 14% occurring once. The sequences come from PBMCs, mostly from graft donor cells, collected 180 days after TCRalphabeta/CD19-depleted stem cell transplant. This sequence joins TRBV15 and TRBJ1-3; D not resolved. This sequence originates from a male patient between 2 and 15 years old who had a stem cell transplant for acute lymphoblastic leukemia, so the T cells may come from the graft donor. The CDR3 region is CATSSPPPNPGNTIYF. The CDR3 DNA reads TGTGCCACCAGCAGCCCCCCCCCGAATCCAGGAAACACCATATATTTT.